This T cell receptor (beta chain) was retrieved from a study of blood T cell repertoires in COVID-19. Across the whole study: The United States, Italy and Spain provided the acute and convalescent COVID-19 samples.

CDR3 size: 14 residues. Germline values: CDR1 SGHTA, CDR2 FQGTGA. Trimming cost V 6 bases and J 2 bases, with 11 bases left between them. In the original processing: Nucleated cell counts were estimated from reference gene primer amplification. Data came from immunoSEQ multiplex PCR; TCRdb stores just in-frame clones and leaves some out. V and J calls and clone size come straight from that table; D and trimming were deduced from the DNA. Among roughly 39,000 clones, 75% to 85% were seen once, and the ten largest hold around 25%. This sequence joins TRBV7-3 and TRBJ2-4; tentative D call: TRBD1 (6 bases). This TCR was recovered from a man between 65 and 80 years old with acute or convalescent COVID-19. Sample: peripheral blood. The CDR3 DNA follows: TGTGCCAGCAGAGAGGACAGATCCAAAAACATTCAGTACTTC. It specifies CASREDRSKNIQYF. Based on the CDR3 plus reference TRBV7-3 and TRBJ2-4, the full variable domain is GAGVSQTPSNKVTEKGKYVELRCDPISGHTALYWYRQSLGQGPEFLIYFQGTGAADDSGLPNDRFFAVRPEGSVSTLKIQRTERGDSAVYLCASREDRSKNIQYFGAGTRLSVL.